The 23 T cell receptor beta chains below all came from one sample that was sequenced in a study of T cells in Graves' hyperthyroidism and ophthalmopathy. Template material for amplifying TCR beta CDR3 regions consisted of RNA transcripts. The primer set for the first-round RT-PCR of the TCR CDR3 was HTBI. TCRdb independently ran MiXCR on the multiplex PCR reads; one entry per CDR3 protein. Among about 250,000 distinct CDR3 sequences listed, approximately 25% were seen once. Sequencing used blood. The receptors were gathered from a woman between 40 and 55 years old with Graves' ophthalmopathy.

This clonotype was seen at least ten times. The V gene is TRBV6-1, the J gene TRBJ1-5; possible D gene TRBD1, 5 bases. The CDR3 has 14 residues. Trimming removed 5 bases from V and 7 bases from J, with 15 bases in between. Germline loops: CDR1 MNHNS, CDR2 SASEGT. The CDR3 is CASSMAGVGQPQHF. In DNA, the CDR3 is TGTGCCAGCAGTATGGCGGGGGTTGGACAGCCCCAGCATTTT.

This clonotype appeared many times. The rearrangement joins TRBV20-1 to TRBJ1-1; D uncertain. The CDR3 consists of 14 residues. CDR1 and CDR2 from the germline V gene are DFQATT and SNEGSKA (reference sequence). V shed 5 bases and J shed 0 bases, with 13 bases lying between them. This CDR3 is CSAYLTEVNTEAFF. DNA of the CDR3: TGCAGTGCTTACCTCACCGAAGTGAACACTGAAGCTTTCTTT.

The chain carries TRBV24-1 and TRBJ1-1, with D possibly matching TRBD1 (5 bases). The CDR3 contains 14 residues. CDR1 KGHDR and CDR2 SFDVKD come from the germline V gene. V dropped 1 base and J dropped 10 bases, with 15 bases sitting between them. The DNA for the CDR3 is TGTGCCACCAGTGATTTTCGGGGGAAGGTTGGAGCTTTCTTT. Its translation: CATSDFRGKVGAFF.

This clonotype was seen a handful of times. This chain joins TRBV29-1 and TRBJ2-7; D may be TRBD2 (5 bases). Germline assignment: CDR1 SQVTM and CDR2 ANQGSEA. The CDR3 sequence is 12 residues long. Trimming shortened V by 3 bases and J by 6 bases, and 12 bases separated the two germline ends. CDR3 in amino acids: CSVEGLASEQYF. CDR3 DNA sequence: TGCAGCGTTGAGGGCCTAGCCTCCGAGCAGTACTTC.

This clonotype has more than one count but fewer than ten. V usage is TRBV6-5 and J usage is TRBJ1-1, with a weak D call TRBD1 (6 bases). This CDR3 is 15 amino acids long. V lost 3 bases and J lost 0, with 11 bases in between. From germline, CDR1 is MNHEY and CDR2 SVGAGI. CDR3 amino acids: CASSYGGNMNTEAFF. The DNA of the CDR3 is TGTGCCAGCAGTTATGGGGGCAACATGAACACTGAAGCTTTCTTT.

The sample holds many counts of this clonotype. The chain employs TRBV30 and TRBJ1-2; D gene ambiguous. The germline gives CDR1 GTSNPN, CDR2 SVGIG (reference sequence). The CDR3 has 13 residues. With 2 bases removed from V and 8 bases from J, the gap between germline ends came to 15 bases. The CDR3 coding sequence is TGTGCCTGGAGTCGTCAGGCTGCCCCAGGCTACACCTTC. This gives the protein CAWSRQAAPGYTF.

This clonotype was seen repeatedly, ten times or more. V usage is TRBV30 and J usage is TRBJ1-5, with D tentatively TRBD1 (6 bases). Germline V gene data show CDR1 as GTSNPN and CDR2 as SVGIG (reference sequence). CDR3 length equals 13 residues. The V end was cut by 2 bases, the J end by 4 bases, with 9 bases between. For the CDR3, the DNA is TGTGCCTGGAGTCGTACAGGGAATCAGCCCCAGCATTTT. Protein product: CAWSRTGNQPQHF.

This clonotype came up once. The gene calls are TRBV27 and TRBJ2-7, with TRBD1 identical over 7 bases. The CDR3 runs to 15 residues. With 2 bases clipped from V and 2 bases from J, the junction kept 6 bases outside the gene matches. CDR1 MNHEY and CDR2 SMNVEV come from the germline V gene (reference sequence). CDR3 region: CASSLKGAIAYEQYF. The DNA of the CDR3 is TGTGCCAGCAGTTTAAAGGGGGCGATTGCCTACGAGCAGTACTTC.

V gene TRBV12-3 or TRBV12-4 combines with J gene TRBJ1-2; 9 bases match TRBD1. The J segment lost 4 bases and the V segment lost 6 bases, leaving 6 bases of the junction unmatched. This CDR3 spans 14 amino acids. In nucleotides, the CDR3 is TGTGCCAGCAGGGGACAGGGTTTAACCTATGGCTACACCTTC. This gives the protein CASRGQGLTYGYTF.

This clonotype showed up many times. The V and J genes are TRBV12-3 or TRBV12-4 and TRBJ1-5; TRBD1 matches at 11 bases. CDR3 length: 16 residues. Trimming took 6 bases from V and 4 from J; bases not matched to a gene: 8. The CDR3 DNA is TGTGCCAGCAGCCCCCTCGGGACAGGGGGAAATCAGCCCCAGCATTTT. Translation: CASSPLGTGGNQPQHF.

The chain recombines TRBV6-1 with TRBJ1-2; 10 bases fit TRBD1. From germline, CDR1 is MNHNS and CDR2 SASEGT. V lost 8 bases to trimming and J lost 2 bases; unmatched junction nucleotides: 11. The CDR3 extends over 16 amino acids. The CDR3 DNA follows: TGTGCCAGCTATCCTGACCCGGGACAGGGGAACTATGGCTACACCTTC. It translates to CASYPDPGQGNYGYTF.

This clonotype was detected ten times or more. The CDR3 region is CAAGPSYYEQYF. The CDR3 nucleotides are TGCGCCGCCGGGCCGAGCTACTACGAGCAGTACTTC. This sequence joins TRBV10-2 and TRBJ2-7; D is uncertain. Germline values: CDR1 WSHSY, CDR2 SAAADI. Trimming stripped 11 bases from V and 3 bases from J, with 14 bases between. The CDR3 loop spans 12 amino acids.

On this clonotype itself: The CDR3 carries no conserved terminal phenylalanine or tryptophan, so it likely arises from a read error. The chain uses TRBV11-2 and TRBJ2-7; weak D call: TRBD1 (5 bases). V gave up 0 bases and J gave up 0 bases, with 9 bases separating them. The germline gives CDR1 SGHAT, CDR2 FQNNGV. The CDR3 runs to 15 residues. For the CDR3, the DNA is TGTGCCAGCAGCTTAGAGACAGAGGACTCCTACGAGCAGTACTTG. Protein sequence: CASSLETEDSYEQYL.

The chain uses TRBV28 and TRBJ1-1, with D perhaps matching TRBD1 (5 bases). The germline V gene has CDR1 MDHEN and CDR2 SYDVKM. V was cut by 7 bases and J by 7 bases, with 19 bases left in between. The CDR3 sequence is 14 residues long. CDR3 amino acids: CASTLSGGLVEAFF. Here the CDR3 DNA reads TGTGCCAGCACCCTTTCCGGGGGGTTGGTTGAAGCTTTCTTT.

This clonotype was recorded many times. The chain employs TRBV28 and TRBJ2-7; TRBD1 aligns across 9 bases. The CDR3 runs 14 residues. Germline assignment: CDR1 MDHEN and CDR2 SYDVKM. V trimming: 5 bases; J trimming: 4 bases; junction bases outside the gene matches: 6. The CDR3 DNA is TGTGCCAGCAGTCGGGACAGGGAATGGTACGAGCAGTACTTC. Translation: CASSRDREWYEQYF.

This clonotype has just a few counts. This chain links TRBV12-3 or TRBV12-4 with TRBJ1-5; D gene ambiguous. There are 18 residues in the CDR3. Trimming stripped 2 bases from V and 0 bases from J, with 17 bases between. The CDR3 DNA follows: TGTGCCAGCAGTTTAATCTTTACGGAAGATGGTAGCAATCAGCCCCAGCATTTT. Amino acids: CASSLIFTEDGSNQPQHF.

The sample holds many counts of this clonotype. This chain's CDR3 is CASIPAGGPEAFF. The CDR3 nucleotides are TGTGCCAGCATCCCCGCGGGGGGGCCTGAAGCTTTCTTT. The J gene is TRBJ1-1, the V gene TRBV2, with D tentatively TRBD1 (6 bases). The CDR3 is 13 residues long. The V and J ends lost 7 bases and 6 bases respectively, with 15 bases between them. Germline CDR1 reads SNHLY; CDR2 reads FYNNEI.

The rearrangement uses TRBV12-3 or TRBV12-4 and TRBJ2-7; D call uncertain. V lost 3 bases to trimming and J lost 3 bases, with 12 bases between them. The CDR3 contains 14 residues. The CDR3 DNA reads TGTGCCAGCAGTTTGGCTGACGATGGCTACGAGCAGTACTTC. Amino acids: CASSLADDGYEQYF.

This clonotype was counted ten times or more. This rearrangement joins TRBV28 to TRBJ2-7; D is unclear. This CDR3 contains 13 residues. Germline V gene lookup returns CDR1 MDHEN and CDR2 SYDVKM. Trimming cost V 3 bases and J 2 bases, with 8 bases left between them. CDR3 residues: CASSFTSPYEQYF. In DNA form, the CDR3 reads TGTGCCAGCAGTTTTACGTCTCCCTACGAGCAGTACTTC.

This clonotype was recorded many times. The chain uses TRBV19 and TRBJ2-7, with 9 bases that match TRBD1. CDR1 and CDR2 (germline): LNHDA, SQIVND (reference sequence). V lost 10 bases to trimming and J lost 5 bases; unmatched junction nucleotides: 6. There are 12 residues in the CDR3. The CDR3 sequence: CATGTGIHEQYF. CDR3 nucleotide sequence: TGTGCCACGGGGACAGGGATACACGAGCAGTACTTC.

This clonotype appeared many times. The CDR3 is CASSLGGRLNTEAFF. The CDR3 coding sequence is TGTGCCAGCAGTTTAGGGGGACGGCTGAACACTGAAGCTTTCTTT. The gene calls are TRBV28 and TRBJ1-1; TRBD1 is a possible D gene (5 bases). This CDR3 has 15 residues. Germline V lookup: CDR1 MDHEN, CDR2 SYDVKM. The V end was cut by 2 bases, the J end by 0 bases, with 10 bases between.

The J gene is TRBJ2-6, the V gene TRBV6-4, with D hard to call. The CDR3 is made up of 16 amino acids. The germline V and J ends were trimmed by 0 bases and 1 base, with 7 bases remaining between them. Germline CDR1 and CDR2: MRHNA and SNTAGT. CDR3 sequence: CASSDSTVSGANVLTF. Written as DNA, the CDR3 is TGTGCCAGCAGTGACTCGACGGTATCTGGGGCCAACGTCCTGACTTTC.

This clonotype has a handful of counts. The CDR3 DNA follows: TGTGCCAGCTCATTCCCAGGGGTAAACTCTGGGGCCAACGTCCTGACTTTC. Its protein product is CASSFPGVNSGANVLTF. V is TRBV18 and J is TRBJ2-6; maybe TRBD1 (6 bases). From germline, CDR1 is KGHSH and CDR2 LQKENI. CDR3 length equals 17 residues. The V and J ends lost 5 bases and 0 bases respectively, with 14 bases between them.